This record covers a single TCR beta chain. The same CDR3 is also encoded by other DNA sequences in this sample. The data were obtained in a study of chemoradiotherapy in HPV16-positive cancers. TCRdb keeps only in-frame clones here, not all; method: immunoSEQ multiplex PCR. This sample yields 8,300 or so clones, of which 60% to 75% are seen a single time; 10% belongs to the top ten. The CDR3 length is 14 residues. The source was tumor tissue, collected from a patient who underwent chemoradiotherapy. This receptor was identified in a human donor with HPV-associated anogenital cancer. V usage is TRBV21-1 and J usage is TRBJ1-1. TRBV21-1 is classified as a pseudogene. CDR3 nucleotide sequence: TGTGCCAGCAGCGCTCGGATGGGTCGCTGCGAAGCTTTCTTT. Protein sequence: CASSARMGRCEAFF.